This T cell receptor (beta chain) comes out of a study of cytotoxic CD8 clonotypes in ibrutinib-treated CLL. About the study: Response samples were taken after a median of about 11 months on treatment, range 6 to 36. Study observations and caveats: Circulating CD8+ T-cell counts were tracked by baseline clonality, which exceeded that of age-matched healthy donors.

The intended depth for sequencing was 1 in 200,000 to 1 in 1 million T cells. Libraries were prepared by immunoSEQ multiplex PCR; TCRdb keeps only in-frame clonotypes and omits some of them. The table lists about 140,000 clones, 80% of them singletons. As concerns this clone: The antigen is unknown.

Germline loops: CDR1 LNHNV, CDR2 YYDKDF (reference sequence). Deletions cut 0 bases from V and 4 bases from J, with 16 bases between. This CDR3 is built from 16 residues. Sample: PBMCs, taken after 36 months of ibrutinib treatment. The chain links TRBV15 to TRBJ2-7, with D possibly TRBD2 on 6 matching bases. This TCR was recovered from a human donor with chronic lymphocytic leukemia. The DNA for the CDR3 is TGTGCCACCAGCAGAGAGTTGGGACTCAAGCCTTACGAGCAGTACTTC. Amino acid sequence: CATSRELGLKPYEQYF.